Below, 23 T cell receptor beta chains from the same sample are listed, as sequenced in a study of cytomegalovirus exposure and HLA in healthy donors. The PCR had 60 Vbeta and 13 Jbeta primers. Profiling relied on immunoSEQ multiplex PCR, and the TCRdb table lists in-frame clones only, not all of them. The table lists roughly 82,000 clones. The specimen sequenced was PBMCs. The receptors were gathered from a woman aged 55-75 years in good health and CMV-seronegative.

About this clone: The same CDR3 also results from other DNA sequences found in this sample. The chain uses TRBV6-5 and TRBJ2-7; 9 nucleotides match TRBD2. The CDR3 has 15 residues. Germline trimming cut 2 bases from V and 0 bases from J; bases unmatched to any gene: 2. Looked up from germline, CDR1 is MNHEY and CDR2 is SVGAGI. The CDR3 spells CASSYSSGSSYEQYF. The DNA of the CDR3 is TGTGCCAGCAGTTACAGTAGCGGGAGCTCCTACGAGCAGTACTTC.

V usage is TRBV5-1 and J usage is TRBJ2-7, with 8 bases lining up with TRBD1. The V segment lost 4 bases and the J segment 5 bases; nucleotides outside the gene matches: 8. Germline V gene data show CDR1 as SGHRS and CDR2 as YFSETQ. The CDR3 spans 14 residues. The CDR3: CASSQRTGWDEQYF. DNA of the CDR3: TGCGCCAGCAGCCAGAGGACAGGGTGGGACGAGCAGTACTTC.

The chain employs TRBV28 and TRBJ2-7, with 10 bases fitting TRBD2. The V and J ends lost 6 bases and 1 base, in that order; junction bases with no gene match: 6. Germline CDR1 and CDR2: MDHEN and SYDVKM. This CDR3 spans 15 amino acids. Here the CDR3 DNA reads TGTGCCAGCAGCTATAGCGGGAGGACATCCTACGAGCAGTACTTC. The encoded protein is CASSYSGRTSYEQYF.

The chain carries TRBV5-1 and TRBJ2-7, with 11 bases lining up with TRBD2. The CDR3 consists of 14 residues. V gave up 3 bases and J gave up 3 bases; unmatched junction bases: 2. The V gene's germline CDR1 is SGHRS and CDR2 YFSETQ. This CDR3 reads CASSSGTSGYEQYF. The CDR3 coding sequence is TGCGCCAGCAGCTCTGGGACTAGCGGCTACGAGCAGTACTTC. Complete variable domain (other parts from reference TRBV5-1 and TRBJ2-7): KAGVTQTPRYLIKTRGQQVTLSCSPISGHRSVSWYQQTPGQGLQFLFEYFSETQRNKGNFPGRFSGRQFSNSRSEMNVSTLELGDSALYLCASSSGTSGYEQYFGPGTRLTVT.

This sequence joins TRBV5-1 and TRBJ2-1; 9 bases map to TRBD2. This CDR3 contains 14 residues. V lost 4 bases, J lost 3 bases, and 2 bases stayed unmatched. CDR1 SGHRS and CDR2 YFSETQ come from the germline V gene. The CDR3 is CASSPSGNYNEQFF. The CDR3 bases are TGCGCCAGCAGCCCTAGCGGGAACTACAATGAGCAGTTCTTC.

The rearrangement links TRBV6-6 to TRBJ2-7, with a tentative D call TRBD2 (5 bases). The CDR3 spans 14 residues. Germline-derived CDR1 and CDR2 are MNHNY and SVGAGI (reference sequence). V lost 2 bases and J 4 bases, leaving 12 bases between the germline ends. The CDR3 loop is CASSYPGRDYEQYF. For the CDR3, the DNA is TGTGCCAGCAGTTACCCGGGCCGGGATTACGAGCAGTACTTC.

The chain recombines TRBV15 with TRBJ2-1; D is possibly TRBD2 (6 bases). V lost 2 bases to trimming and J lost 7 bases, with 21 bases between them. The CDR3 contains 17 residues. Germline loops: CDR1 LNHNV, CDR2 YYDKDF (reference sequence). CDR3 protein: CATSRPGRVGGLNEQFF. CDR3 nucleotide sequence: TGTGCCACCAGCAGACCCGGAAGAGTGGGAGGTTTGAATGAGCAGTTCTTC.

CDR3 protein: CASSPEPRWAFF. The CDR3 DNA is TGTGCCAGCTCACCAGAGCCCCGGTGGGCTTTCTTT. The chain links TRBV18 to TRBJ1-1; D is undetermined. With 2 bases removed from V and 11 bases from J, the gap between germline ends came to 12 bases. Germline V gene data show CDR1 as KGHSH and CDR2 as LQKENI. This CDR3 comprises 12 residues.

The chain links TRBV28 to TRBJ2-2; TRBD2 matches at 8 bases. Per germline, CDR1 MDHEN and CDR2 SYDVKM. V dropped 5 bases and J dropped 1; count of bases not matched to a gene: 9. The length of the CDR3 is 17 residues. CDR3 sequence (DNA): TGTGCCAGCAGTCCAACCCTAAGCGGGAGGAACACCGGGGAGCTGTTTTTT. This encodes CASSPTLSGRNTGELFF.

The gene calls are TRBV27 and TRBJ1-1; 8 bases line up with TRBD1. This CDR3 has 15 amino acids. The trim removed 9 bases at V and 2 bases at J, leaving 11 bases unmatched. CDR1 and CDR2 (germline): MNHEY, SMNVEV (reference sequence). The CDR3 sequence is CASAPPGTGNTEAFF. The CDR3 DNA sequence: TGTGCCAGTGCACCCCCCGGGACAGGTAACACTGAAGCTTTCTTT.

V and J are TRBV7-9 and TRBJ1-6; the match to TRBD1 covers 10 bases. CDR3 length equals 14 residues. The trim removed 3 bases at V and 11 bases at J, leaving 4 bases unmatched. Germline V gene sequence: CDR1 SEHNR, CDR2 FQNEAQ (reference sequence). The CDR3 DNA reads as TGTGCCAGCAGCTTGGACAGGGGGAAAGCACCCCTCCACTTT. Amino acid sequence: CASSLDRGKAPLHF.

The chain combines TRBV5-6 with TRBJ2-7; TRBD2 might be the D (6 bases). V gave up 4 bases and J gave up 3 bases, with 20 bases separating them. Germline CDR1 is SGHDT and CDR2 is YYEEEE. This CDR3 has 16 amino acids. CDR3 region: CASSGGTLSVGYEQYF. In nucleotides, the CDR3 is TGTGCCAGCAGCGGAGGGACCCTCAGCGTCGGCTACGAGCAGTACTTC.

This sequence joins TRBV7-2 and TRBJ2-3, with D perhaps matching TRBD2 (6 bases). V gave up 2 bases and J gave up 1 base, with 10 bases separating them. The length of the CDR3 is 15 residues. Germline V CDR1 and CDR2: SGHTA, FQGNSA. For the CDR3, the DNA is TGTGCCAGCAGCTTACTATCGGGGGGCACAGATACGCAGTATTTT. This sequence encodes CASSLLSGGTDTQYF.

The gene calls are TRBV5-1 and TRBJ2-3; 8 nucleotides agree with TRBD2. The CDR3 has 16 residues. CDR1 and CDR2 from the germline V gene are SGHRS and YFSETQ. J lost 2 bases, V lost 0 bases, and 5 bases had no gene match. The CDR3 DNA reads as TGCGCCAGCAGCTTGGCCACTAGCGGACTCACAGATACGCAGTATTTT. It yields the protein CASSLATSGLTDTQYF.

V is TRBV28 and J is TRBJ2-2; D not resolved. The length of the CDR3 is 14 residues. Germline assignment: CDR1 MDHEN and CDR2 SYDVKM. V lost 5 bases and J lost 7, with 14 bases in between. The CDR3: CASSLSPAIGELFF. The CDR3 DNA reads TGTGCCAGCAGTCTTAGCCCCGCGATCGGGGAGCTGTTTTTT.

The chain joins TRBV7-9 to TRBJ1-2; TRBD1 is a possible D gene (6 bases). The CDR3 is made up of 15 amino acids. V lost 4 bases, J lost 3 bases, and 15 bases lay in between. Germline CDR1 SEHNR, CDR2 FQNEAQ (reference sequence). CDR3 DNA: TGTGCCAGCAGCTCAGAGGGGGGGAAGGACTATGGCTACACCTTC. The encoded protein is CASSSEGGKDYGYTF. Full variable domain (outside the CDR3, taken from reference TRBV7-9 and TRBJ1-2): DTGVSQNPRHKITKRGQNVTFRCDPISEHNRLYWYRQTLGQGPEFLTYFQNEAQLEKSRLLSDRFSAERPKGSFSTLEIQRTEQGDSAMYLCASSSEGGKDYGYTFGSGTRLTVV.

A word on this clone: Compared with germline, one end of the junction differs, possibly owing to a read error. This rearrangement joins TRBV20-1 to TRBJ2-7; D not resolved. The CDR3 contains 10 residues. Germline-derived CDR1 and CDR2 are DFQATT and SNEGSKA (reference sequence). CDR3 sequence reads: CSASEYGQYF. CDR3 in DNA: TGCAGTGCTAGCGAGTACGGGCAGTACTTC.

The chain couples TRBV28 to TRBJ1-5; TRBD1 is a possible D gene (6 bases). This CDR3 contains 13 residues. Germline CDR1 reads MDHEN; CDR2 reads SYDVKM. V shed 7 bases and J shed 9 bases, with 16 bases lying between them. In DNA, the CDR3 is TGTGCCAGCAACCCACAGGGAGTGGGGCCCCAGCATTTT. Its protein product is CASNPQGVGPQHF.

As for this clone: An end of the junction does not agree with germline; a read error may underlie this. V is TRBV7-6 and J is TRBJ2-1; weak D call: TRBD2 (5 bases). Germline CDR1 reads SGHVS; CDR2 reads FNYEAQ. The CDR3 is 12 residues long. In nucleotides, the CDR3 is TGTGCCAGCAGCTTATTCGGGAATGGGCAGTTCTTC. It is translated as CASSLFGNGQFF. The full variable domain, its missing parts supplied by reference TRBV7-6 and TRBJ2-1, is GAGVSQSPRYKVTKRGQDVALRCDPISGHVSLYWYRQALGQGPEFLTYFNYEAQQDKSGLPNDRFSAERPEGSISTLTIQRTEQRDSAMYRCASSLFGNGQFFGPGTRLTVL.

Comments on this clone: Other DNA sequences in this specimen translate into the identical CDR3. The rearrangement uses TRBV5-5 and TRBJ2-3, with 10 bases aligning to TRBD2. The V and J ends lost 1 base and 3 bases, in that order; junction bases with no gene match: 2. The CDR3 spans 15 residues. Germline V lookup: CDR1 SGHKS, CDR2 YYEKEE (reference sequence). Here the CDR3 reads CASSLTSGDTDTQYF. CDR3 DNA sequence: TGTGCCAGCAGCTTGACTAGCGGGGATACAGATACGCAGTATTTT.

The chain's CDR3 is CASSVTGGGIGELFF. CDR3 sequence (DNA): TGTGCCAGCAGCGTTACAGGGGGAGGTATCGGGGAGCTGTTTTTT. The rearrangement links TRBV7-9 to TRBJ2-2, with 8 bases aligning to TRBD1. V gave up 5 bases and J gave up 7 bases; unmatched junction bases: 9. The V gene's germline CDR1 is SEHNR and CDR2 FQNEAQ (reference sequence). The CDR3 covers 15 residues.

The rearrangement links TRBV27 to TRBJ1-1; 9 positions match TRBD1. The CDR3 consists of 15 residues. Germline-derived CDR1 and CDR2 are MNHEY and SMNVEV (reference sequence). V gave up 6 bases and J gave up 4 bases; unmatched junction bases: 9. The CDR3 loop is CASRGTGTGSTEAFF. CDR3 bases: TGTGCCAGCAGAGGGACAGGGACGGGGAGCACTGAAGCTTTCTTT.

This chain connects TRBV5-1 to TRBJ2-4; TRBD2 matches at 12 bases. Germline trimming cut 2 bases from V and 2 bases from J; bases unmatched to any gene: 14. CDR1 and CDR2 (germline): SGHRS, YFSETQ. The CDR3 totals 20 residues. This CDR3 is CASSLLPGLAGNKTKNIQYF. In DNA, the CDR3 is TGCGCCAGCAGCTTACTACCGGGACTAGCGGGTAATAAAACCAAAAACATTCAGTACTTC. The full variable domain, completed using reference TRBV5-1 and TRBJ2-4, is KAGVTQTPRYLIKTRGQQVTLSCSPISGHRSVSWYQQTPGQGLQFLFEYFSETQRNKGNFPGRFSGRQFSNSRSEMNVSTLELGDSALYLCASSLLPGLAGNKTKNIQYFGAGTRLSVL.